The present entry profiles one T cell receptor beta chain with its context. Its antigen is unidentified. The CDR3 is 13 residues long. Germline CDR1 reads DFQATT; CDR2 reads SNEGSKA (reference sequence). Trimming took 0 bases from V and 5 from J, leaving 10 bases between them. Amplification targeted TCR beta CDR3 regions from RNA transcripts. The TCR CDR3 was amplified in a first-round RT-PCR using the HTBI primer set. TCRdb used MiXCR to reprocess the multiplex PCR reads, holding one entry per CDR3 protein. The table shows roughly 300,000 distinct CDR3 sequences, with 21% occurring only once. The study enrolled patients aged 18 to 65 with newly diagnosed hyperthyroidism of under 2 months' duration. This sample stems from a study of T cells in Graves' hyperthyroidism and ophthalmopathy. Study-wide points: Most thyroid clonotypes that were expanded above 0.001 also turned up in blood.

Sequences were obtained from blood. The source of this sequence is a woman between 45 and 65 years old with Graves' hyperthyroidism. This chain joins TRBV20-1 and TRBJ2-5; D might be TRBD2 (6 bases). DNA of the CDR3: TGCAGTGCTAGAGACGGAGGGAAGGAGACCCAGTACTTC. Amino acid sequence: CSARDGGKETQYF.